These 29 T cell receptor beta chains were sequenced from one sample in a study of STAT3 mutations in large granular lymphocyte leukemia. Study conclusions and caveats: Every T-LGLL patient had at least one immunodominant TCRbeta clonotype.

No antigen is known for these receptors. Assay: immunoSEQ multiplex PCR; the TCRdb copy retains only in-frame clones and omits some. The sample yields 30,000 to 45,000 clones, roughly 90% seen once. The sequenced material came from PBMCs. Receptors were obtained from a human donor with T large granular lymphocyte leukemia. Some clones in this sample may be carry-over from other donors' samples.

The V gene is TRBV5-8, the J gene TRBJ2-3; tentative D call: TRBD2 (6 bases). Germline assignment: CDR1 SGHTS and CDR2 YDEGEE. V was clipped by 4 bases and J by 6 bases, with 15 bases between them. The CDR3 extends over 14 amino acids. CDR3 nucleotide sequence: TGTGCCAGCAGCGGCGGGACGGTCGGGGATACGCAGTATTTT. It specifies CASSGGTVGDTQYF.

This clone was observed a single time. The V and J genes are TRBV28 and TRBJ1-4; 8 bases match TRBD1. Losses at the gene ends were 4 bases for V and 6 bases for J; bases not matched to a gene: 4. The germline CDR1 and CDR2 sequences are MDHEN and SYDVKM. There are 14 residues in the CDR3. CDR3 in amino acids: CASSYRGGDEKLFF. The CDR3 nucleotides read TGTGCCAGCAGTTACAGGGGGGGGGATGAAAAACTGTTTTTT. The entire variable domain, with the rest obtained from reference TRBV28 and TRBJ1-4, is as follows: DVKVTQSSRYLVKRTGEKVFLECVQDMDHENMFWYRQDPGLGLRLIYFSYDVKMKEKGDIPEGYSVSREKKERFSLILESASTNQTSMYLCASSYRGGDEKLFFGSGTQLSVL.

The V gene is TRBV7-8, the J gene TRBJ1-2; a possible D gene is TRBD1 (5 bases). V was pared by 1 base and J by 4 bases, with 16 bases between. This CDR3 region has 16 residues. Per the germline V gene, CDR1 is SGHVS and CDR2 is FQNEAQ. As DNA, the CDR3 is TGTGCCAGCAGCTTAGGCCCCTCTGACAGCCCCTATGGCTACACCTTC. Translated, it gives CASSLGPSDSPYGYTF.

The chain joins TRBV15 to TRBJ2-1; D is possibly TRBD2 (6 bases). Germline lookup yields CDR1 LNHNV and CDR2 YYDKDF (reference sequence). The length of the CDR3 is 17 residues. V was trimmed by 0 bases and J by 8 bases, leaving 20 bases between them. The CDR3 DNA reads as TGTGCCACCAGCAGAGATCGCGGTGCGGGGCCACAGGATGAGCAGTTCTTC. Amino acids: CATSRDRGAGPQDEQFF. Full variable domain (remainder filled in from reference TRBV15 and TRBJ2-1): DAMVIQNPRYQVTQFGKPVTLSCSQTLNHNVMYWYQQKSSQAPKLLFHYYDKDFNNEADTPDNFQSRRPNTSFCFLDIRSPGLGDTAMYLCATSRDRGAGPQDEQFFGPGTRLTVL.

The sample holds a few counts of this clone. This chain joins TRBV5-4 and TRBJ2-7; a weak D match, TRBD1 (5 bases). The V end was cut by 4 bases, the J end by 4 bases, with 15 bases between. CDR1 is SGHNT and CDR2 is YYREEE in the germline V gene (reference sequence). The length of the CDR3 is 14 residues. This chain's CDR3 is CASSLDQGRYEQYF. The CDR3 DNA follows: TGTGCCAGCAGCCTCGATCAGGGTCGGTACGAGCAGTACTTC.

The V gene is TRBV9, the J gene TRBJ2-1; 7 bases map to TRBD1. The CDR3 runs to 14 residues. Germline values: CDR1 SGDLS, CDR2 YYNGEE. With V trimmed by 4 bases and J by 4 bases, 5 bases remained unmatched. The CDR3 sequence is CASSQGEVYNEQFF. The DNA of the CDR3 is TGTGCCAGCAGCCAGGGGGAAGTTTACAATGAGCAGTTCTTC.

The chain joins TRBV4-3 to TRBJ2-1, with unresolved D. Germline V gene sequence: CDR1 LGHNA, CDR2 YSLEER. This CDR3 is built from 18 residues. V was trimmed by 2 bases and J by 1 base, leaving 18 bases between them. CDR3 residues: CASSQFLVGSTSYNEQFF. Here the CDR3 DNA reads TGCGCCAGCAGCCAATTCTTGGTGGGGTCAACGTCCTACAATGAGCAGTTCTTC.

The V gene is TRBV4-1, the J gene TRBJ2-5; D is ambiguous. V was cut by 3 bases and J by 2 bases, with 16 bases left in between. CDR1 and CDR2 (germline): MGHRA, YSYEKL. CDR3 length equals 16 residues. The CDR3 region has the DNA TGCGCCAGCAGCCAGGACCGGACGGGCATGCAAGAGACCCAGTACTTC. It specifies CASSQDRTGMQETQYF.

The rearrangement links TRBV5-1 to TRBJ2-1; 10 bases map to TRBD2. The CDR3 is 14 amino acids. V lost 5 bases to trimming and J lost 5 bases; unmatched junction nucleotides: 4. Germline loops: CDR1 SGHRS, CDR2 YFSETQ. CDR3 amino acids: CASRLGLADNEQFF. CDR3 bases: TGCGCCAGCAGACTCGGACTAGCGGACAATGAGCAGTTCTTC.

The chain links TRBV7-9 to TRBJ1-2, with TRBD1 matching 8 bases. Germline CDR1 reads SEHNR; CDR2 reads FQNEAQ (reference sequence). J was trimmed by 2 bases and V by 5 bases; bases with no gene match: 10. The CDR3 has 16 amino acids. The CDR3, as DNA: TGTGCCAGCAGCAGTCCTGGACAGGGAGGAAACTATGGCTACACCTTC. Protein sequence: CASSSPGQGGNYGYTF.

This clone showed up just a few times. The V and J genes are TRBV9 and TRBJ1-6; D is unresolved. The ends were cut back, 0 bases at V and 9 bases at J, with 10 bases in the middle. Germline CDR1 reads SGDLS; CDR2 reads YYNGEE. CDR3 length: 14 amino acids. DNA for the CDR3: TGTGCCAGCAGCGTAGAGGGTGATGGTTCACCCCTCCACTTT. This codes for CASSVEGDGSPLHF.

The chain uses TRBV6-1 and TRBJ1-5; D is undetermined. Trimming removed 6 bases from V and 6 bases from J, with 6 bases in between. Germline V gives CDR1 MNHNS, CDR2 SASEGT. This CDR3 has 11 residues. In DNA, the CDR3 is TGTGCCAGCAGCGTCACTCAGCCCCAGCATTTT. Translation gives CASSVTQPQHF.

The chain employs TRBV5-1 and TRBJ1-1, with 9 nucleotides matching TRBD1. The CDR3 contains 14 residues. V was pared by 3 bases and J by 1 base, with 1 base of the junction left unmatched. Looked up from germline, CDR1 is SGHRS and CDR2 is YFSETQ. The CDR3 is CASSSGQGNTEAFF. The DNA of the CDR3 is TGCGCCAGCAGCTCGGGACAGGGGAACACTGAAGCTTTCTTT. The complete variable domain, with remaining parts taken from reference TRBV5-1 and TRBJ1-1, reads KAGVTQTPRYLIKTRGQQVTLSCSPISGHRSVSWYQQTPGQGLQFLFEYFSETQRNKGNFPGRFSGRQFSNSRSEMNVSTLELGDSALYLCASSSGQGNTEAFFGQGTRLTVV.

The chain employs TRBV28 and TRBJ2-2, with D unresolved. Germline V gene lookup returns CDR1 MDHEN and CDR2 SYDVKM. This CDR3 has 14 residues. V gave up 3 bases and J gave up 6 bases, with 11 bases separating them. In DNA form, the CDR3 reads TGTGCCAGCAGTTTCCCTGGGAATCCCGGGGAGCTGTTTTTT. Protein product: CASSFPGNPGELFF.

The V and J genes are TRBV15 and TRBJ1-2; unclear D gene. The CDR3 spans 12 residues. Germline loops: CDR1 LNHNV, CDR2 YYDKDF (reference sequence). The V and J ends lost 0 bases and 8 bases respectively, with 7 bases between them. The CDR3 here is CATSREGGGYTF. CDR3 sequence (DNA): TGTGCCACCAGCAGAGAGGGTGGGGGCTACACCTTC.

V usage is TRBV11-2 and J usage is TRBJ2-5; D unclear. V lost 1 base to trimming and J lost 7 bases, with 10 bases between them. CDR1 is SGHAT and CDR2 is FQNNGV in the germline V gene. The length of the CDR3 is 13 residues. The CDR3 DNA follows: TGTGCCAGCAGCTTAGCCTCATGGGGGACCCAGTACTTC. Translation: CASSLASWGTQYF.

V gene TRBV4-3 combines with J gene TRBJ2-1; D possibly corresponds to TRBD2 (5 bases). Per the germline V gene, CDR1 is LGHNA and CDR2 is YSLEER. CDR3 size: 17 residues. V lost 0 bases, J lost 2 bases, and 14 bases lay in between. CDR3 coding DNA: TGCGCCAGCAGCCAAGATCTCTCCGGGGTGACCTACAATGAGCAGTTCTTC. As protein: CASSQDLSGVTYNEQFF.

The V call is TRBV30, the J call TRBJ1-4; 7 bases map to TRBD1. This CDR3 region has 14 residues. The V segment lost 3 bases and the J segment 8 bases; nucleotides outside the gene matches: 9. The germline CDR1 and CDR2 sequences are GTSNPN and SVGIG (reference sequence). In nucleotides, the CDR3 is TGTGCCTGGAGCACAACAGGGGTCGGGGAAAAACTGTTTTTT. Protein product: CAWSTTGVGEKLFF. Full variable domain (remainder filled in from reference TRBV30 and TRBJ1-4): SQTIHQWPATLVQPVGSPLSLECTVEGTSNPNLYWYRQAAGRGLQLLFYSVGIGQISSEVPQNLSASRPQDRQFILSSKKLLLSDSGFYLCAWSTTGVGEKLFFGSGTQLSVL.

The V and J genes are TRBV7-9 and TRBJ2-7, with D maybe TRBD1 (5 bases). This CDR3 contains 13 residues. V dropped 4 bases and J dropped 3 bases, with 10 bases sitting between them. The germline gives CDR1 SEHNR, CDR2 FQNEAQ (reference sequence). The CDR3 region has the DNA TGTGCCAGCAGCTCCAGGGTAGGCTACGAGCAGTACTTC. Its protein product is CASSSRVGYEQYF.

This chain uses TRBV5-1 with TRBJ1-4, with D possibly being TRBD1 (6 bases). V shed 1 base and J shed 7 bases, with 11 bases lying between them. The CDR3 has 14 residues. Germline V CDR1 and CDR2: SGHRS, YFSETQ. CDR3 protein: CASSLNPGAEKLFF. For the CDR3, the DNA is TGCGCCAGCAGCTTGAACCCAGGGGCTGAAAAACTGTTTTTT. The full variable domain, with the rest looked up from reference TRBV5-1 and TRBJ1-4, is KAGVTQTPRYLIKTRGQQVTLSCSPISGHRSVSWYQQTPGQGLQFLFEYFSETQRNKGNFPGRFSGRQFSNSRSEMNVSTLELGDSALYLCASSLNPGAEKLFFGSGTQLSVL.

V and J are TRBV12-5 and TRBJ1-1; a weak D match, TRBD1 (5 bases). CDR1 LGHNT and CDR2 FRNRAP come from the germline V gene. There are 11 residues in the CDR3. V shed 6 bases and J shed 5 bases, with 7 bases lying between them. As DNA, the CDR3 is TGTGCTAGTGGCCAGGGAACTGAAGCTTTCTTT. Protein: CASGQGTEAFF.

This chain uses TRBV5-1 with TRBJ2-2; D gene unclear. CDR1 is SGHRS, CDR2 YFSETQ, per germline. V was shortened by 5 bases and J by 1 base, with 9 bases between the two germline ends. The CDR3 runs to 14 residues. The CDR3: CASSRAGNTGELFF. The CDR3, as DNA: TGCGCCAGCAGTCGAGCAGGGAACACCGGGGAGCTGTTTTTT.

The chain couples TRBV14 to TRBJ2-1; possibly TRBD2 for D (5 bases). Germline CDR1 is SGHDN and CDR2 is FVKESK. This CDR3 comprises 15 residues. The ends were cut back, 0 bases at V and 9 bases at J, with 15 bases in the middle. The CDR3 reads CASSQEGVARGEQFF. CDR3 DNA sequence: TGTGCCAGCAGCCAAGAGGGAGTAGCGCGAGGTGAGCAGTTCTTC.

The chain combines TRBV7-9 with TRBJ2-2, with D perhaps given as TRBD1 or TRBD2 (6 bases each). Per germline, CDR1 SEHNR and CDR2 FQNEAQ (reference sequence). The V end was cut by 0 bases, the J end by 5 bases, with 16 bases between. The CDR3 has 17 residues. The CDR3 sequence is CASSLAGGPRRTGELFF. The CDR3 coding sequence is TGTGCCAGCAGCTTAGCGGGGGGCCCCAGGAGAACCGGGGAGCTGTTTTTT.

The rearrangement links TRBV7-2 to TRBJ2-7, with TRBD1 matching over 7 bases. CDR3 length equals 13 residues. The V gene end was trimmed by 5 bases and the J gene end by 6 bases; junction bases not matched to a gene: 7. From germline, CDR1 is SGHTA and CDR2 FQGNSA. As DNA, the CDR3 is TGTGCCAGCAGCCTACAGGGGTGGGGCGAGCAGTACTTC. It translates to CASSLQGWGEQYF. The full variable domain, in which reference TRBV7-2 and TRBJ2-7 provide the parts outside the CDR3, is GAGVSQSPSNKVTEKGKDVELRCDPISGHTALYWYRQSLGQGLEFLIYFQGNSAPDKSGLPSDRFSAERTGGSVSTLTIQRTQQEDSAVYLCASSLQGWGEQYFGPGTRLTVT.

The CDR3 loop reads CASSPPGLQRGGYGQFF. CDR3 sequence (DNA): TGTGCCAGCTCACCACCGGGACTGCAGCGGGGGGGCTATGGGCAGTTCTTC. The chain combines TRBV18 with TRBJ2-1; 10 bases fit TRBD2. The CDR3 sequence is 17 residues long. The V and J ends lost 0 bases and 12 bases, in that order; junction bases with no gene match: 14. CDR1 KGHSH and CDR2 LQKENI come from the germline V gene.

This clone has just one count. The chain combines TRBV5-1 with TRBJ2-6, with D perhaps being TRBD1 or TRBD2 (6 bases each). Trimming cost V 3 bases and J 2 bases, with 15 bases left between them. Germline V gene lookup returns CDR1 SGHRS and CDR2 YFSETQ. CDR3 length equals 17 residues. This CDR3 reads CASSSYLGGTGANVLTF. CDR3 DNA sequence: TGCGCCAGCAGCTCTTACTTGGGGGGCACTGGGGCCAACGTCCTGACTTTC.

The V gene is TRBV6-6, the J gene TRBJ1-2, with D unresolved. V lost 2 bases and J lost 8, with 12 bases in between. This CDR3 spans 13 amino acids. Looked up from germline, CDR1 is MNHNY and CDR2 is SVGAGI (reference sequence). The CDR3 protein is CASSYPPTGGYTF. The CDR3 nucleotides are TGTGCCAGCAGTTACCCTCCCACGGGCGGCTACACCTTC.

The chain employs TRBV5-1 and TRBJ1-1, with 7 positions matching TRBD1. V dropped 4 bases and J dropped 0; count of bases not matched to a gene: 6. The CDR3 runs to 15 residues. The germline V gene encodes CDR1 SGHRS and CDR2 YFSETQ. The CDR3 sequence: CASSGPGQMNTEAFF. The CDR3 DNA reads as TGCGCCAGCAGCGGCCCGGGACAGATGAACACTGAAGCTTTCTTT.